The T cell receptor (beta chain) described here comes from a study of blood T cell repertoires in COVID-19. Study context: Samples representing acute and convalescent COVID-19 were sourced from the United States, Italy and Spain.

This CDR3 comprises 16 residues. The V end was cut by 1 base, the J end by 6 bases, with 16 bases between. Germline V gives CDR1 MGHRA, CDR2 YSYEKL. The table came from immunoSEQ multiplex PCR; TCRdb's copy has only in-frame clones and leaves some out. Of about 75,000 clones listed, roughly 88% are singletons. The origin of this receptor is a human donor in a cohort sampled during active COVID-19. The gene calls are TRBV4-1 and TRBJ1-5; D possibly corresponds to TRBD1 (5 bases). Specimen: peripheral blood. Written as DNA, the CDR3 is TGCGCCAGCAGCCAAGGGCCCAGGGTAGGCAGTCAGCCCCAGCATTTT. This encodes CASSQGPRVGSQPQHF.